Each of the 4 T cell receptor beta chains below was sequenced from the same sample in a study of cytomegalovirus exposure and HLA in healthy donors. Produced via immunoSEQ multiplex PCR; TCRdb's table is partial and in-frame only. The table shows 68,000 or so clones, with approximately 91% occurring only once. Material: PBMCs. Source of these receptors: a man younger than 35 in good health and CMV-seronegative.

CDR3 sequence (DNA): TGTGCCAGCAGCCAAGCGGGAAGCTATTCCTACGAGCAGTACTTC. Translated, it gives CASSQAGSYSYEQYF. The J gene is TRBJ2-7, the V gene TRBV14; a weak D match, TRBD2 (5 bases). The CDR3 extends over 15 amino acids. Trimming shortened V by 1 base and J by 1 base, and 11 bases separated the two germline ends. In germline, CDR1 is SGHDN, CDR2 FVKESK.

The gene calls are TRBV9 and TRBJ2-1, with D tentatively TRBD2 (6 bases). V gave up 6 bases and J gave up 1 base, with 11 bases separating them. Germline assignment: CDR1 SGDLS and CDR2 YYNGEE. The CDR3 runs to 14 residues. CDR3 region: CASNPGLSYNEQFF. The CDR3 DNA follows: TGTGCCAGCAACCCGGGACTTTCCTACAATGAGCAGTTCTTC.

J is TRBJ1-2 and V is TRBV5-5; no clear D gene. Germline V gives CDR1 SGHKS, CDR2 YYEKEE (reference sequence). The CDR3 contains 13 residues. V was clipped by 0 bases and J by 5 bases, with 8 bases between them. CDR3 bases: TGTGCCAGCAGCTTGGACCGGTTTTATGGCTACACCTTC. Amino acid sequence: CASSLDRFYGYTF.

The chain joins TRBV30 to TRBJ1-4; the D gene is possibly TRBD1 (6 bases). The CDR3 covers 13 residues. V lost 4 bases and J lost 8, with 14 bases in between. CDR1 and CDR2 (germline): GTSNPN, SVGIG (reference sequence). CDR3 sequence reads: CAWNMGAGEKLFF. The CDR3 DNA is TGTGCCTGGAACATGGGGGCTGGGGAAAAACTGTTTTTT.